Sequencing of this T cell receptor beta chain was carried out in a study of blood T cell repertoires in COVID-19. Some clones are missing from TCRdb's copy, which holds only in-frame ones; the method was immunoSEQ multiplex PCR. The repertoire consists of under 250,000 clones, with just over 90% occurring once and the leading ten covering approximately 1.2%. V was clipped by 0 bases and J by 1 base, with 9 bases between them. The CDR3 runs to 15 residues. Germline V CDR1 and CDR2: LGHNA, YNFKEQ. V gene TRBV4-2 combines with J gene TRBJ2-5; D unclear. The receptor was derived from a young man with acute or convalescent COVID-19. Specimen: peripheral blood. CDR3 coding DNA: TGTGCCAGCAGCCAAGATCCGGGTTCCCAAGAGACCCAGTACTTC. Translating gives CASSQDPGSQETQYF.